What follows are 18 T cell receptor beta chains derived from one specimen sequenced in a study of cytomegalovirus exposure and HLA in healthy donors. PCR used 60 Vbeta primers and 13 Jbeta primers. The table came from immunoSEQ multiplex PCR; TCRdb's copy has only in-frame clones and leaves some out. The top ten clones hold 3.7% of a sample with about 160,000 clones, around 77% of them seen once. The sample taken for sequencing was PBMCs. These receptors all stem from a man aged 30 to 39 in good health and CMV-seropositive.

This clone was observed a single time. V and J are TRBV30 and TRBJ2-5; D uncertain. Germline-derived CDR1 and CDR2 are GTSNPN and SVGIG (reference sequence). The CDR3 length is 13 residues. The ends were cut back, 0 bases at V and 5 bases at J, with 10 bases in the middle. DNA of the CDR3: TGTGCCTGGAGTGTAGCCGGGTGGGAGACCCAGTACTTC. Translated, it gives CAWSVAGWETQYF.

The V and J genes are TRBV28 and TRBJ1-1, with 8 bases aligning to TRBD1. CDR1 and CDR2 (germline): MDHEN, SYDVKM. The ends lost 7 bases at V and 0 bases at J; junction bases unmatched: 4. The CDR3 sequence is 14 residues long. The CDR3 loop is CASTRQGMNTEAFF. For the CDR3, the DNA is TGTGCCAGCACCCGACAGGGGATGAACACTGAAGCTTTCTTT.

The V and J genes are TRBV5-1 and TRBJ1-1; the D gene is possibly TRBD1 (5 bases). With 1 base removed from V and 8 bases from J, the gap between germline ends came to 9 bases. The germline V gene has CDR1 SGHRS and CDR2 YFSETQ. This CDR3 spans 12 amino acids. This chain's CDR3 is CASSLQGTEAFF. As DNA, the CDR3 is TGCGCCAGCAGCTTGCAGGGAACCGAAGCTTTCTTT.

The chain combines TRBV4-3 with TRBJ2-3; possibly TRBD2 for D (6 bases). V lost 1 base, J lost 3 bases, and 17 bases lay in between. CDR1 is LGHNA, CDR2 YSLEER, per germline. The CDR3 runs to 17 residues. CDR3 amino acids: CASSQGMGGVWTDTQYF. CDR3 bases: TGCGCCAGCAGCCAAGGAATGGGGGGAGTTTGGACAGATACGCAGTATTTT.

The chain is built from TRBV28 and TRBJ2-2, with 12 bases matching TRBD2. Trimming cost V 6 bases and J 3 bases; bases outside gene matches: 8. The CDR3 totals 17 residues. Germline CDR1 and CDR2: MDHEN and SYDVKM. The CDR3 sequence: CASSLYLAGGHTGELFF. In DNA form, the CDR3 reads TGTGCCAGCAGCCTCTACCTAGCGGGGGGGCACACCGGGGAGCTGTTTTTT.

For the CDR3, the DNA is TGTGCCAGCTCACCGCGGACTAGCGGGGGCAGCACAGATACGCAGTATTTT. Translating it yields CASSPRTSGGSTDTQYF. The rearrangement joins TRBV18 to TRBJ2-3; TRBD2 aligns across 13 bases. V shed 3 bases and J 0 bases; nucleotides not matched to a gene: 3. Per germline, CDR1 KGHSH and CDR2 LQKENI. The CDR3 has 17 residues. The full variable domain, completed using reference TRBV18 and TRBJ2-3, is NAGVMQNPRHLVRRRGQEARLRCSPMKGHSHVYWYRQLPEEGLKFMVYLQKENIIDESGMPKERFSAEFPKEGPSILRIQQVVRGDSAAYFCASSPRTSGGSTDTQYFGPGTRLTVL.

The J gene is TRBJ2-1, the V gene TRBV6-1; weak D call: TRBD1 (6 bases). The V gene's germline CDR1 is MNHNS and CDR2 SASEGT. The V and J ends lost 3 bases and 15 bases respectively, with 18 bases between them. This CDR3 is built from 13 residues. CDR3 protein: CASSERVSGAPFF. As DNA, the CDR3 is TGTGCCAGCAGTGAGAGAGTATCAGGGGCCCCGTTCTTC.

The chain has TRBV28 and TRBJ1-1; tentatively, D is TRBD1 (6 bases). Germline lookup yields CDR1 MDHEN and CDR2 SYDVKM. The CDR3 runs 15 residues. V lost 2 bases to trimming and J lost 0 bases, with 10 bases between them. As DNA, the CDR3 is TGTGCCAGCAGTTTACAGGGGTCCATGAACACTGAAGCTTTCTTT. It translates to CASSLQGSMNTEAFF.

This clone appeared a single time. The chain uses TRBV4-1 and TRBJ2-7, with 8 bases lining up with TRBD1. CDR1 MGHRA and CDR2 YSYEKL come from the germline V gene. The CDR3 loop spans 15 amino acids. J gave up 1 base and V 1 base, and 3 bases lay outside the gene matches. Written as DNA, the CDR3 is TGCGCCAGCAGCCAAGGCAGGGGGCCGTCCTACGAGCAGTACTTC. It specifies CASSQGRGPSYEQYF.

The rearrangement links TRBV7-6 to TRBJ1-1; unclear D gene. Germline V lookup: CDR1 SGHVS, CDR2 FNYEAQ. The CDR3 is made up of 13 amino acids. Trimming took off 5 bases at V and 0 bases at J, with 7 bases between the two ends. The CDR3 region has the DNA TGTGCCAGCAGCGTCGAGGTGAACACTGAAGCTTTCTTT. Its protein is CASSVEVNTEAFF.

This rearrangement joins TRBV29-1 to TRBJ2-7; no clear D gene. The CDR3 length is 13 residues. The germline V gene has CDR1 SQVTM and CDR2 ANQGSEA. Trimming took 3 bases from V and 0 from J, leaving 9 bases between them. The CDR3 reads CSVDGPSSYEQYF. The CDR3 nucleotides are TGCAGCGTTGATGGCCCCAGCTCCTACGAGCAGTACTTC.

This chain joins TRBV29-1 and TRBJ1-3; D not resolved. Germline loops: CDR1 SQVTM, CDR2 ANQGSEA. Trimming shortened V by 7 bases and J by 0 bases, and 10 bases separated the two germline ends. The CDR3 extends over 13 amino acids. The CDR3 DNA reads TGCAGCGGGAGTTTGCGCTCTGGAAACACCATATATTTT. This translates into CSGSLRSGNTIYF.

The CDR3 loop reads CASSDSIGGLTEAFF. Here the CDR3 DNA reads TGCGCCAGCAGCGACTCAATAGGGGGCTTGACTGAAGCTTTCTTT. The genes are TRBV5-1 and TRBJ1-1; 7 bases align to TRBD1. Looked up from germline, CDR1 is SGHRS and CDR2 is YFSETQ. V was pared by 4 bases and J by 5 bases, with 11 bases of the junction left unmatched. The length of the CDR3 is 15 residues.

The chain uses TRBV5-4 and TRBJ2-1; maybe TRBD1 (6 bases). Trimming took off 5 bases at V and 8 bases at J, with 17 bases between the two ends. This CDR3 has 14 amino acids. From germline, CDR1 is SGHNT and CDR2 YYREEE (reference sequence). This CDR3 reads CASRYDQGSDEQFF. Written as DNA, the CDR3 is TGTGCCAGCAGATATGACCAGGGGAGCGATGAGCAGTTCTTC. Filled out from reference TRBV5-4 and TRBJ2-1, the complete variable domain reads ETGVTQSPTHLIKTRGQQVTLRCSSQSGHNTVSWYQQALGQGPQFIFQYYREEENGRGNFPPRFSGLQFPNYSSELNVNALELDDSALYLCASRYDQGSDEQFFGPGTRLTVL.

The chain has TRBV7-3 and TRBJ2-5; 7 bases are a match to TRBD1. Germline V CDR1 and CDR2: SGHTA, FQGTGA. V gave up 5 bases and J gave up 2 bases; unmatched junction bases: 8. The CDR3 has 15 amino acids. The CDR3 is CASSLNGQVQETQYF. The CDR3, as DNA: TGTGCCAGCAGCCTGAACGGACAGGTTCAAGAGACCCAGTACTTC.

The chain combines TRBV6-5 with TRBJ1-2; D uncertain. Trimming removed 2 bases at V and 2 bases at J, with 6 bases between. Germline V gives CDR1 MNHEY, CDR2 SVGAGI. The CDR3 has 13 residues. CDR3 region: CASSYAGNYGYTF. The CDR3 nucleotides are TGTGCCAGCAGTTACGCGGGGAACTATGGCTACACCTTC.

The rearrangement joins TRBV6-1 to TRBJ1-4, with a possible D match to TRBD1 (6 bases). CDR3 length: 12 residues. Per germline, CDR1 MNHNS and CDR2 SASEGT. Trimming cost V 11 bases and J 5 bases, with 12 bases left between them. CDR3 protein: CALWTENEKLFF. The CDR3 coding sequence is TGTGCCCTCTGGACAGAAAATGAAAAACTGTTTTTT.

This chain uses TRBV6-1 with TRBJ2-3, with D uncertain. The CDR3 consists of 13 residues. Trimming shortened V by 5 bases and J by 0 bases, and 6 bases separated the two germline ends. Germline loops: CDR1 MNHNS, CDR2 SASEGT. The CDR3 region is CASSFPSTDTQYF. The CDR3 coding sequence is TGTGCCAGCAGTTTCCCGAGCACAGATACGCAGTATTTT.